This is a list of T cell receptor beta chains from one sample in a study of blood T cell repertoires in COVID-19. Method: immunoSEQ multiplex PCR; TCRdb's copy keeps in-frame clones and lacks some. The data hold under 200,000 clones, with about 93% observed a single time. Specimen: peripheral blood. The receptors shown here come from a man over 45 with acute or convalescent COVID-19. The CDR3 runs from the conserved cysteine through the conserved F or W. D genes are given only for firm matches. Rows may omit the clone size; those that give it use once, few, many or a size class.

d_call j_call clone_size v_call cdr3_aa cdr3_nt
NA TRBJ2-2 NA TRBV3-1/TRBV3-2 CASSQGFQFTGELFF TGTGCCAGCAGCCAAGGTTTCCAATTTACCGGGGAGCTGTTTTTT
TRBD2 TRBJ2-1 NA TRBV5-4 CASSLLRGVGEQFF TGTGCCAGCAGCTTGTTGCGGGGGGTCGGTGAGCAGTTCTTC
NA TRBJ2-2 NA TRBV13 CASSLGRSFTGELFF TGTGCCAGCAGCTTAGGACGGAGTTTCACCGGGGAGCTGTTTTTT
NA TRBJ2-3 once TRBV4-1 CASSQQGYTQYF TGCGCCAGCAGCCAACAGGGGTATACGCAGTATTTT
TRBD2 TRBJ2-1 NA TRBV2 CADGGRTYNEQFF TGTGCCGACGGCGGGAGGACCTACAATGAGCAGTTCTTC
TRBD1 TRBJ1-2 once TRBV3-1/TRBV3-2 CASSQGQPNYGYTF TGTGCCAGCAGCCAGGGACAGCCCAACTATGGCTACACCTTC
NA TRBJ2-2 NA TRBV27 CASSPRSANTGELFF TGTGCCAGCAGTCCACGGAGCGCGAACACCGGGGAGCTGTTTTTT
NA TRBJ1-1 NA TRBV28 CASTLRGQMNTEAFF TGTGCCAGCACCCTAAGAGGACAGATGAACACTGAAGCTTTCTTT
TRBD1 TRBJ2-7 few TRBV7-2 CASSINRGSEQYF TGTGCCAGCAGCATCAACAGGGGAAGCGAGCAGTACTTC
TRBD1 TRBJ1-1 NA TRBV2 CASSDDRGGTEAFF TGTGCCAGCAGTGACGACAGGGGAGGCACTGAAGCTTTCTTT
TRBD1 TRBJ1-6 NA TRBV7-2 CASSARQGSSYNSPLHF TGTGCCAGCAGCGCGAGACAGGGGAGCTCCTATAATTCACCCCTCCACTTT
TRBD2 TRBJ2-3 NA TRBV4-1 CASSPRGLVTDTQYF TGCGCCAGCAGCCCCCGGGGACTAGTGACAGATACGCAGTATTTT
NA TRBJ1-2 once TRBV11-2 CASSFNGANYGYTF TGTGCCAGCAGCTTTAACGGTGCTAACTATGGCTACACCTTC
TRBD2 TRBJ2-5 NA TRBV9 CASSVEASGAVWTQYF TGTGCCAGCAGCGTAGAGGCTAGCGGGGCGGTGTGGACCCAGTACTTC
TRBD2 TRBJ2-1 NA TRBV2 CASSELAVYNEQFF TGTGCCAGCAGTGAACTAGCGGTATACAATGAGCAGTTCTTC
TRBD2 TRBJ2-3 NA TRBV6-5 CASSYKAGGSTDTQYF TGTGCCAGCAGTTACAAAGCGGGAGGGAGCACAGATACGCAGTATTTT
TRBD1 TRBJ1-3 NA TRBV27 CASSLSGTGGTGSGNTIYF TGTGCCAGCAGTTTATCCGGGACAGGGGGAACCGGCTCTGGAAACACCATATATTTT
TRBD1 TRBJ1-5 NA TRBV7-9 CASSVGTGGAGQPQHF TGTGCCAGCAGCGTAGGGACAGGGGGCGCAGGGCAGCCCCAGCATTTT
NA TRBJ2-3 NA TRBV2 CASSATRNLRTDTQYF TGTGCCAGCAGTGCGACTCGAAACCTCCGCACAGATACGCAGTATTTT
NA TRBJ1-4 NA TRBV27 CASSSTATNEKLFF TGTGCCAGCAGTTCGACAGCAACTAATGAAAAACTGTTTTTT
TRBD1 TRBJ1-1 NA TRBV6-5 CASSSPGGHTEAFF TGTGCCAGCAGTTCCCCAGGGGGTCACACTGAAGCTTTCTTT
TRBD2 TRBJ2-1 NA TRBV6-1 CASSDTPSGSYNEQFF TGTGCCAGCAGTGATACACCTAGCGGGTCATACAATGAGCAGTTCTTC
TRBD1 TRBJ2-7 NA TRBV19 CASRRDSTYEQYF TGTGCCAGTAGAAGGGACAGCACCTACGAGCAGTACTTC
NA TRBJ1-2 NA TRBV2 CASSDERDYGYTF TGTGCCAGCAGTGACGAACGGGACTATGGCTACACCTTC
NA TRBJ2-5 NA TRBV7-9 CASSSTGRKYF TGTGCCAGCAGCTCAACAGGTCGCAAGTACTTC
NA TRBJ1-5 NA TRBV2 CASSPQDHSNQPQHF TGTGCCAGCAGCCCGCAGGATCATAGCAATCAGCCCCAGCATTTT
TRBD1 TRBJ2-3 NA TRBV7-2 CASSLAPGLGQGHDTQYF TGTGCCAGCAGCTTAGCGCCCGGTTTGGGACAGGGTCATGATACGCAGTATTTT
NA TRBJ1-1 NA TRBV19 CASTRRGLVNTEAFF TGTGCCAGCACTCGTCGGGGGTTAGTGAACACTGAAGCTTTCTTT
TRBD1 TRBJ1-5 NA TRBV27 CASSLMGQGNQPQHF TGTGCCAGCAGTTTAATGGGACAGGGCAATCAGCCCCAGCATTTT
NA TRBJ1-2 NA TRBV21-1 CASSKEGDRQEARSGYTF TGTGCCAGCAGCAAAGAGGGGGACAGACAGGAGGCAAGGAGTGGCTACACCTTC
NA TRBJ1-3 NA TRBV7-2 CASSLVGGPGNTIYF TGTGCCAGCAGCTTAGTAGGAGGGCCTGGAAACACCATATATTTT
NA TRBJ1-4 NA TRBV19 CASSMSPLGEKLFF TGTGCCAGTAGTATGTCCCCGCTCGGTGAAAAACTGTTTTTT
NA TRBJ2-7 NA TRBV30 CAWETGGGSYEQYF TGTGCCTGGGAAACAGGGGGGGGCTCCTACGAGCAGTACTTC
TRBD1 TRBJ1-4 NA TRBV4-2 CASSQAPQGANEKLFF TGTGCCAGCAGCCAAGCTCCTCAGGGGGCAAATGAAAAACTGTTTTTT
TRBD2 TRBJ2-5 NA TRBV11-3 CASSLGGRGVTETQYF TGTGCCAGCAGCTTAGGTGGGCGGGGGGTGACGGAGACCCAGTACTTC
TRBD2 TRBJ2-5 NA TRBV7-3 CASSQSGSEGETQYF TGTGCCAGCAGCCAAAGCGGGAGTGAAGGGGAGACCCAGTACTTC
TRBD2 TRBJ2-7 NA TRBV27 CASSFSTSGSYEQYF TGTGCCAGCAGTTTCTCAACTAGCGGGAGTTACGAGCAGTACTTC
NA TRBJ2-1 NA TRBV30 CAWSVRGFVNNEQFF TGTGCCTGGAGTGTACGGGGATTCGTTAACAATGAGCAGTTCTTC
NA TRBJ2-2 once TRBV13 CASSPNTGELFF TGTGCCAGCAGCCCTAACACCGGGGAGCTGTTTTTT
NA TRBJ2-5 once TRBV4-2 CASSQDWQGEETQYF TGTGCCAGCAGCCAAGATTGGCAGGGCGAAGAGACCCAGTACTTC
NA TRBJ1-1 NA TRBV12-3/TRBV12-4 CASSLSRSTEAFF TGTGCCAGCAGTTTATCCCGTTCCACTGAAGCTTTCTTT
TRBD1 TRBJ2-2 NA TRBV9 CASSVGDRDTGELFF TGTGCCAGCAGCGTGGGGGACAGGGACACCGGGGAGCTGTTTTTT